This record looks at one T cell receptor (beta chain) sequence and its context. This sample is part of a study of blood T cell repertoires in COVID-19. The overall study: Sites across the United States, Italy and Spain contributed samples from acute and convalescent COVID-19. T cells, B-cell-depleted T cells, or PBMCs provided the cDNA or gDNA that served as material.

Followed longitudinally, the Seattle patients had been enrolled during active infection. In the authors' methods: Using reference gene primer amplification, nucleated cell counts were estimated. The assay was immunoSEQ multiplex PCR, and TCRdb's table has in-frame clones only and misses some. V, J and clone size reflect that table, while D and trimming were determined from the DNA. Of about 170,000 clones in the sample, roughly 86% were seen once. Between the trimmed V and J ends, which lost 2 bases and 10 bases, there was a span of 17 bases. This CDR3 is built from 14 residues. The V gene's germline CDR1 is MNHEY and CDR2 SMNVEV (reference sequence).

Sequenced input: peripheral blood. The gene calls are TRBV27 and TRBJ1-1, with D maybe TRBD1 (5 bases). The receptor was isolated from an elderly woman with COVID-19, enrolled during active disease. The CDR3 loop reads CASSLDYHRPSAFF. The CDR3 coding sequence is TGTGCCAGCAGTTTAGATTATCACAGGCCCTCAGCTTTCTTT.